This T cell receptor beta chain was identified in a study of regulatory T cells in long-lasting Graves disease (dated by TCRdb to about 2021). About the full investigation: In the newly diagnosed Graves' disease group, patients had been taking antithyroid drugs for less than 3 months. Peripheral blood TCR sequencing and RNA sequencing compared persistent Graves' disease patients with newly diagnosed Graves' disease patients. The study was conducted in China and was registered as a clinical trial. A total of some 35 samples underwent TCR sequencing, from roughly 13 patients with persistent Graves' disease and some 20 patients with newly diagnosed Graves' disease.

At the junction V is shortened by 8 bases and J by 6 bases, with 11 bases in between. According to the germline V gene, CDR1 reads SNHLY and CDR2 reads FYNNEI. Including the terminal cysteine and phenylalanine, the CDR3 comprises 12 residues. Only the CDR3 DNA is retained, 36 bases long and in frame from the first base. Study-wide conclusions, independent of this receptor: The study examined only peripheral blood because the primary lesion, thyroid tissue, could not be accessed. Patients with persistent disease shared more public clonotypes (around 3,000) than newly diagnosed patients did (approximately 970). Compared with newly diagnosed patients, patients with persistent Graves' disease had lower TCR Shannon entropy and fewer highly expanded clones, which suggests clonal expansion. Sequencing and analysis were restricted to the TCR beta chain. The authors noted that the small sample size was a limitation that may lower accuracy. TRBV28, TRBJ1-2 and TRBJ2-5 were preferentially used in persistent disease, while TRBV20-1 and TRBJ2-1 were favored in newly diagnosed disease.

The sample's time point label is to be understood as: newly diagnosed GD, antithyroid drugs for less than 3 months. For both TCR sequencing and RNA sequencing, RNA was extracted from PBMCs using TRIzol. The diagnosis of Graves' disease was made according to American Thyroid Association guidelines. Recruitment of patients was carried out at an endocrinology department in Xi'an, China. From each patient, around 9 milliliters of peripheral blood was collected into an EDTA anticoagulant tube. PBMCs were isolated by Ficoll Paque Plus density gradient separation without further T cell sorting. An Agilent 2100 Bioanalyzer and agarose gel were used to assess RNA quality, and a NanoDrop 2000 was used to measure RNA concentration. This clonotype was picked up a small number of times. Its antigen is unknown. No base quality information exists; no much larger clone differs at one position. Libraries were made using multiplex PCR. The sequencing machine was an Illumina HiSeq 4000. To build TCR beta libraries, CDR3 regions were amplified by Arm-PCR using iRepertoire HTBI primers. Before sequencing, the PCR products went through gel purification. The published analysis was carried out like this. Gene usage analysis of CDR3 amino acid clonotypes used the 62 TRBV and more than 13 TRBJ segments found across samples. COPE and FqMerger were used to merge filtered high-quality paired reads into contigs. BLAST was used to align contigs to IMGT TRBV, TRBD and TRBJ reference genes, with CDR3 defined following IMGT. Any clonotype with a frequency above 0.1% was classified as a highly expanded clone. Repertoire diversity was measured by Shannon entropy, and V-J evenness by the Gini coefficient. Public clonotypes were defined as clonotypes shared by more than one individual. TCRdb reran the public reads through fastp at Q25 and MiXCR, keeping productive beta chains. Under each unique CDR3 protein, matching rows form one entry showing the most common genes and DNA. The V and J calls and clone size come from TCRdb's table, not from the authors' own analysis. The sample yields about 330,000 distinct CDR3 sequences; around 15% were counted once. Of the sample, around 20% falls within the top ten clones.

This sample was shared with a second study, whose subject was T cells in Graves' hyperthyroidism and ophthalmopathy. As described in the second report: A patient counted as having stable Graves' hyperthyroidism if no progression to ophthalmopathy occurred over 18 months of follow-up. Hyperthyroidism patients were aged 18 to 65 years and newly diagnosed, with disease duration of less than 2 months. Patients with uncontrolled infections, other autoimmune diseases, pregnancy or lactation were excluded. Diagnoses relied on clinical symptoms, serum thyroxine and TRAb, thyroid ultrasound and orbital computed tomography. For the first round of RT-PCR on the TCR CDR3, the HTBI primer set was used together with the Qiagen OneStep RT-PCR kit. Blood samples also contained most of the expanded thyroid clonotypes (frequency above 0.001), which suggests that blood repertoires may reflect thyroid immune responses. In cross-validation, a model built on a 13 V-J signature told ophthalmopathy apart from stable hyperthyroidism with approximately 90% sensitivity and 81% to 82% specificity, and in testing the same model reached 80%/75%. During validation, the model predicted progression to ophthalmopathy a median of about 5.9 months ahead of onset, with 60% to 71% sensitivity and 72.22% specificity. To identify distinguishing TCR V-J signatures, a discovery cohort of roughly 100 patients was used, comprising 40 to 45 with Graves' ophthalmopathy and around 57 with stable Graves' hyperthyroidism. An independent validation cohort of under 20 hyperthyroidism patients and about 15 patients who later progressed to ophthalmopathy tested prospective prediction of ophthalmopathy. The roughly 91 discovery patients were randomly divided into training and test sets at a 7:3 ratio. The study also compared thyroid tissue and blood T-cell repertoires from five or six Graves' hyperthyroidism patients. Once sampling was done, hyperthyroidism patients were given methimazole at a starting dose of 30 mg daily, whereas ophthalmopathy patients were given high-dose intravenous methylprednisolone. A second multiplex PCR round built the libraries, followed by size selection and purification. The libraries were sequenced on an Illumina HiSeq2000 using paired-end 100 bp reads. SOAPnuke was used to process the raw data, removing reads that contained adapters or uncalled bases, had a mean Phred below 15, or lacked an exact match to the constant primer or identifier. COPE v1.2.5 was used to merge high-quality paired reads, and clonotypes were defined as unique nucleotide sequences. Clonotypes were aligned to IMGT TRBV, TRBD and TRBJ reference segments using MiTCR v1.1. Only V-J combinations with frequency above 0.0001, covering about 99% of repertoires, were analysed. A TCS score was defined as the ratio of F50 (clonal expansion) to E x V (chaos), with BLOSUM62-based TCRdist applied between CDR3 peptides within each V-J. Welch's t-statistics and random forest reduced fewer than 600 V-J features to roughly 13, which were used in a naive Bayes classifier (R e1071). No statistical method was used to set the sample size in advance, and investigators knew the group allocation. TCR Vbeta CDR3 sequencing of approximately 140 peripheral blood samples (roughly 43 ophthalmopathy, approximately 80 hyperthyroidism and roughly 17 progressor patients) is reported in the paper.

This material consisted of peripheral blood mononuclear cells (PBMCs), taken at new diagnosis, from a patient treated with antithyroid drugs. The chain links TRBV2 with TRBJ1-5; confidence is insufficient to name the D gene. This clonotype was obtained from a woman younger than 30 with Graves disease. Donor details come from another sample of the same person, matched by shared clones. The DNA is TGTGCCAGCCGGGCTTTCGGTCAGCCCCAGCATTTT. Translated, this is CASRAFGQPQHF.